The 20 T cell receptor beta chains below all came from one sample that was sequenced in a study of cytomegalovirus exposure and HLA in healthy donors. It was with 60 Vbeta and 13 Jbeta primers that the PCR ran. Some clones are missing from TCRdb's copy, which holds only in-frame ones; the method was immunoSEQ multiplex PCR. The sample has more than 95,000 clones; around four fifths are singletons. Sequenced: PBMCs. These TCRs come from a woman aged 40 to 49 in good health and CMV-seronegative.

The chain employs TRBV28 and TRBJ1-1, with D hard to call. CDR1 and CDR2 from the germline V gene are MDHEN and SYDVKM. V lost 3 bases and J lost 1, with 9 bases in between. CDR3 length equals 14 residues. CDR3: CASSLRVENTEAFF. The CDR3 DNA is TGTGCCAGCAGTTTGAGAGTCGAGAACACTGAAGCTTTCTTT.

The J gene is TRBJ1-4, the V gene TRBV28, with D perhaps TRBD1 (5 bases). The V gene lost 3 bases and the J gene lost 3 bases, with 17 bases spanning the gap. The germline CDR1 and CDR2 sequences are MDHEN and SYDVKM. The CDR3 spans 17 residues. The CDR3 loop is CASSFYLSRAANEKLFF. The CDR3 DNA reads TGTGCCAGCAGTTTCTATCTAAGCAGGGCTGCTAATGAAAAACTGTTTTTT.

This clone was seen a handful of times. The chain couples TRBV5-1 to TRBJ1-3; D possibly corresponds to TRBD1 (6 bases). The CDR3 covers 13 residues. The germline V gene encodes CDR1 SGHRS and CDR2 YFSETQ. Trimming took 0 bases from V and 9 from J, leaving 10 bases between them. DNA for the CDR3: TGCGCCAGCAGCTTGGCACCACAGGGCACCATATATTTT. This translates into CASSLAPQGTIYF. The variable domain in full, completed from reference TRBV5-1 and TRBJ1-3, reads KAGVTQTPRYLIKTRGQQVTLSCSPISGHRSVSWYQQTPGQGLQFLFEYFSETQRNKGNFPGRFSGRQFSNSRSEMNVSTLELGDSALYLCASSLAPQGTIYFGEGSWLTVV.

This rearrangement joins TRBV7-3 to TRBJ2-3, with TRBD2 matching over 8 bases. The V and J ends lost 3 bases and 6 bases, in that order; junction bases with no gene match: 8. CDR1 and CDR2 from the germline V gene are SGHTA and FQGTGA. The CDR3 is made up of 15 amino acids. Here the CDR3 reads CASSFYGREVDTQYF. CDR3 coding DNA: TGTGCCAGCAGCTTTTATGGGCGGGAGGTGGATACGCAGTATTTT.

Written as DNA, the CDR3 is TGCAGCATTTCAGGGTGGGCGGACTATGGCTACACCTTC. Its translation: CSISGWADYGYTF. The V gene is TRBV29-1, the J gene TRBJ1-2; the D gene is possibly TRBD1 (5 bases). This CDR3 comprises 13 residues. Germline V CDR1 and CDR2: SQVTM, ANQGSEA. Trimming removed 8 bases at V and 3 bases at J, with 16 bases between.

This chain connects TRBV6-1 to TRBJ1-3; tentative D call: TRBD1 (5 bases). Germline lookup yields CDR1 MNHNS and CDR2 SASEGT. This CDR3 comprises 14 residues. Trimming shortened V by 6 bases and J by 0 bases, and 9 bases separated the two germline ends. CDR3 coding DNA: TGTGCCAGCAGACCCCAGGGCTCTGGAAACACCATATATTTT. It specifies CASRPQGSGNTIYF.

This chain uses TRBV29-1 with TRBJ2-7; the match to TRBD2 covers 11 bases. This CDR3 spans 16 amino acids. Germline V gene lookup returns CDR1 SQVTM and CDR2 ANQGSEA. Unmatched junction bases numbered 13, after V lost 3 bases and J lost 6 bases. The CDR3 bases are TGCAGCGTTGAGGGCGACGCAACTAGCGGGAGCGGCGAGCAGTACTTC. Amino acids: CSVEGDATSGSGEQYF.

This chain connects TRBV2 to TRBJ1-2, with TRBD1 identical over 7 bases. V was clipped by 8 bases and J by 5 bases; unmatched bases: 8. The germline gives CDR1 SNHLY, CDR2 FYNNEI. The CDR3 sequence is 13 residues long. The CDR3 DNA sequence: TGTGCCAGCGAATCGACAGGGTTATATGGCTACACCTTC. It specifies CASESTGLYGYTF.

J is TRBJ2-1 and V is TRBV7-3, with D perhaps TRBD2 (5 bases). The V gene's germline CDR1 is SGHTA and CDR2 FQGTGA. The CDR3 covers 17 residues. Trimming shortened V by 2 bases and J by 0 bases, and 14 bases separated the two germline ends. The CDR3 nucleotides read TGTGCCAGCAGCTTATATGGAGCGGCGTCCTCCTACAATGAGCAGTTCTTC. Its protein product is CASSLYGAASSYNEQFF.

Here the CDR3 reads CASISTNTGELFF. In DNA, the CDR3 is TGTGCCAGCATTTCCACGAACACCGGGGAGCTGTTTTTT. The chain employs TRBV6-5 and TRBJ2-2; D ambiguous. Trimming took 7 bases from V and 0 from J, leaving 6 bases between them. Germline V gene lookup returns CDR1 MNHEY and CDR2 SVGAGI. The CDR3 spans 13 residues.

This chain uses TRBV6-6 with TRBJ1-4; no reliable D call. Deletions cut 6 bases from V and 7 bases from J, with 15 bases between. CDR3 size: 14 residues. Germline lookup yields CDR1 MNHNY and CDR2 SVGAGI (reference sequence). Here the CDR3 DNA reads TGTGCCAGCAGCAAACCGGGAGTGGGTGAAAAACTGTTTTTT. Amino acids: CASSKPGVGEKLFF.

This chain uses TRBV28 with TRBJ1-2; no clear D. Trimming took off 6 bases at V and 4 bases at J, with 9 bases between the two ends. Germline V lookup: CDR1 MDHEN, CDR2 SYDVKM. This CDR3 spans 12 amino acids. Here the CDR3 reads CASRDAGYGYTF. For the CDR3, the DNA is TGTGCCAGCAGGGACGCGGGCTATGGCTACACCTTC.

The chain uses TRBV6-5 and TRBJ1-1, with 7 bases that match TRBD1. The germline V gene has CDR1 MNHEY and CDR2 SVGAGI. The CDR3 runs to 15 residues. Trimming removed 6 bases from V and 1 base from J; junction bases left unmatched: 8. CDR3 sequence reads: CASSSTDRQNTEAFF. CDR3 sequence (DNA): TGTGCCAGCAGCTCCACGGACAGGCAGAACACTGAAGCTTTCTTT.

This clone was counted only a few times. The sample holds other DNA sequences that translate to the same CDR3. The chain has TRBV28 and TRBJ2-3; D gene uncertain. Germline V gene sequence: CDR1 MDHEN, CDR2 SYDVKM. The CDR3 loop spans 14 amino acids. Between the trimmed V and J ends, which lost 3 bases and 1 base, there was a span of 8 bases. The CDR3 sequence: CASSFLSGTDTQYF. The CDR3 DNA reads as TGTGCCAGCAGTTTCCTATCTGGCACAGATACGCAGTATTTT.

The chain combines TRBV27 with TRBJ2-6, with D possibly being TRBD1 (5 bases). The V gene's germline CDR1 is MNHEY and CDR2 SMNVEV (reference sequence). V was pared by 3 bases and J by 2 bases, with 11 bases between. The CDR3 sequence is 16 residues long. In nucleotides, the CDR3 is TGTGCCAGCAGTTTCCAAGGGGTGACTGGGGCCAACGTCCTGACTTTC. Translation: CASSFQGVTGANVLTF.

The rearrangement uses TRBV28 and TRBJ1-1; D is unresolved. V was shortened by 7 bases and J by 0 bases, with 18 bases between the two germline ends. CDR3 length equals 16 residues. The germline V gene encodes CDR1 MDHEN and CDR2 SYDVKM. CDR3 nucleotides: TGTGCCAGCAACCCAGACTATCTTTCCATGAACACTGAAGCTTTCTTT. Translation: CASNPDYLSMNTEAFF.

The chain joins TRBV7-6 to TRBJ2-2; TRBD2 matches 11 bases. CDR3 length: 13 residues. The V gene's germline CDR1 is SGHVS and CDR2 FNYEAQ. The ends lost 11 bases at V and 4 bases at J; junction bases unmatched: 3. Here the CDR3 DNA reads TGTGCCGGACTAGCGGGTAGCACCGGGGAGCTGTTTTTT. It yields the protein CAGLAGSTGELFF.

As DNA, the CDR3 is TGTGCCAGCAATGGGGACACATATGGCTACACCTTC. It translates to CASNGDTYGYTF. The chain joins TRBV6-1 to TRBJ1-2; TRBD1 might be the D (6 bases). The CDR3 totals 12 residues. The ends were cut back, 7 bases at V and 5 bases at J, with 11 bases in the middle. Germline values: CDR1 MNHNS, CDR2 SASEGT.

The chain is built from TRBV29-1 and TRBJ2-7, with 9 bases aligning to TRBD1. CDR1 and CDR2 (germline): SQVTM, ANQGSEA. This CDR3 region has 12 residues. V lost 3 bases and J lost 5; bases outside the gene matches: 2. In nucleotides, the CDR3 is TGCAGCGTTGAGGGACAGGGCGACGAGCAGTACTTC. Its protein is CSVEGQGDEQYF.

This clone has just a few counts. This chain connects TRBV19 to TRBJ1-2; D is undetermined. V was shortened by 3 bases and J by 4 bases, with 18 bases between the two germline ends. This CDR3 is 16 amino acids long. Germline V gene lookup returns CDR1 LNHDA and CDR2 SQIVND (reference sequence). CDR3 sequence (DNA): TGTGCCAGTAGTATCCCGAGACGGAGGAATTTCTATGGCTACACCTTC. Protein product: CASSIPRRRNFYGYTF.